The present T cell receptor (beta chain) was sequenced within a study of CD8 T cells in ankylosing spondylitis. Study-level points and caveats: Seven to nine highly homologous variants made up a TCR beta motif, and this motif appeared characteristic of ankylosing spondylitis blood. Reportedly, disease-linked clones are significantly enriched in ankylosing spondylitis patients' matched synovial fluid. Those disease-linked clones were CD8+; they were also relatively rare in peripheral blood.

Quantitative 5'-RACE with molecular barcodes produced the TCR beta libraries. TCRdb redid the calling of the 5' RACE reads with MiXCR, one entry per CDR3 protein. The sample contains approximately 540,000 distinct CDR3 sequences, about 13% of which appear only once. Notes on this clonotype: No antigen is known for it.

The germline gives CDR1 SGHAT, CDR2 FQNNGV. J was trimmed by 8 bases and V by 5 bases; bases with no gene match: 5. This CDR3 has 14 residues. This TCR was recovered from a male donor with ankylosing spondylitis. The specimen was blood, either unsorted or a sorted T cell fraction (not recorded which). The gene calls are TRBV11-2 and TRBJ1-4; 10 bases are shared with TRBD1. The CDR3 nucleotides read TGTGCCAGCAGCATAGGACAGGGGGGAGAAAAACTGTTTTTT. Encoded protein: CASSIGQGGEKLFF.